These 31 T cell receptor beta chains were all obtained from the same sample, sequenced in a study of cytomegalovirus exposure and HLA in healthy donors. PCR was performed using 60 Vbeta and 13 Jbeta primers. Profiling relied on immunoSEQ multiplex PCR, and the TCRdb table lists in-frame clones only, not all of them. The sample lists 95,000 to 100,000 clones, over 65% occurring once. The sequenced sample consisted of PBMCs. These receptors came from a man in his forties in good health and CMV-seronegative.

The chain couples TRBV10-2 to TRBJ2-2; tentative D call: TRBD2 (6 bases). This CDR3 spans 15 amino acids. The germline V gene encodes CDR1 WSHSY and CDR2 SAAADI. V was pared by 7 bases and J by 2 bases, with 14 bases between. CDR3 region: CASNVLGLNTGELFF. CDR3 nucleotide sequence: TGCGCCAGCAATGTCCTGGGACTTAACACCGGGGAGCTGTTTTTT.

This clone was detected only a few times. The chain couples TRBV27 to TRBJ2-3; TRBD1 matches 8 bases. This CDR3 is 14 amino acids long. V lost 9 bases, J lost 3 bases, and 8 bases stayed unmatched. CDR1 is MNHEY, CDR2 SMNVEV, per germline (reference sequence). The CDR3 nucleotides are TGTGCCAGTCGGACAGGGTTGGGAACAGATACGCAGTATTTT. Residues: CASRTGLGTDTQYF.

The chain recombines TRBV9 with TRBJ2-3, with D perhaps matching TRBD2 (6 bases). In germline, CDR1 is SGDLS, CDR2 YYNGEE. This CDR3 spans 16 amino acids. Trimming shortened V by 0 bases and J by 3 bases, and 14 bases separated the two germline ends. CDR3 nucleotides: TGTGCCAGCAGCGTAGTGGGGCTAGCGTGGACAGATACGCAGTATTTT. It is translated as CASSVVGLAWTDTQYF.

In this sample, this clone turned up once. The DNA of the CDR3 is TGCAGTGCTTGGGACAGGGGTGGCTACACCTTC. Its protein is CSAWDRGGYTF. The chain uses TRBV20-1 and TRBJ1-2; 10 nucleotides agree with TRBD1. Looked up from germline, CDR1 is DFQATT and CDR2 is SNEGSKA (reference sequence). The CDR3 totals 11 residues. The ends lost 5 bases at V and 7 bases at J; junction bases unmatched: 1.

As to this clone: The germline gene is not matched at one end of the junction; a read error may be the cause. The gene calls are TRBV7-7 and TRBJ2-2; TRBD2 agrees at 7 bases. CDR1 is SSHAT and CDR2 is FNYEAQ in the germline V gene (reference sequence). This CDR3 comprises 16 residues. CDR3 in amino acids: CASSLPAGENTGELFF. CDR3 coding DNA: TGTGCTAGCAGCTTACCGGCGGGGGAGAACACCGGGGAGCTGTTTTTT.

This clone was picked up a small number of times. The V gene is TRBV5-4, the J gene TRBJ2-7; D is unclear. CDR3 length: 14 residues. Trimming pared 0 bases from V and 2 bases from J, leaving 9 bases between. Germline loops: CDR1 SGHNT, CDR2 YYREEE (reference sequence). The DNA of the CDR3 is TGTGCCAGCAGCTTGGGACACTCCACCTACGAGCAGTACTTC. Translating gives CASSLGHSTYEQYF.

This rearrangement joins TRBV7-9 to TRBJ1-1; TRBD1 is a possible D gene (5 bases). The ends were cut back, 4 bases at V and 12 bases at J, with 15 bases in the middle. Germline V gives CDR1 SEHNR, CDR2 FQNEAQ (reference sequence). The CDR3 has 12 residues. The CDR3 nucleotides are TGTGCCAGCAGCTCATCAGGGCTTGGGACTTTCTTT. Translation gives CASSSSGLGTFF. Together with reference TRBV7-9 and TRBJ1-1, the CDR3 gives the full variable domain: DTGVSQNPRHKITKRGQNVTFRCDPISEHNRLYWYRQTLGQGPEFLTYFQNEAQLEKSRLLSDRFSAERPKGSFSTLEIQRTEQGDSAMYLCASSSSGLGTFFGQGTRLTVV.

The J gene is TRBJ2-7, the V gene TRBV2, with D maybe TRBD1 (6 bases). V was clipped by 0 bases and J by 6 bases, with 9 bases between them. Per the germline V gene, CDR1 is SNHLY and CDR2 is FYNNEI. The CDR3 is 13 amino acids. CDR3 loop: CASSEARGGEQYF. Written as DNA, the CDR3 is TGTGCCAGCAGTGAAGCAAGAGGGGGCGAGCAGTACTTC.

V is TRBV2 and J is TRBJ1-5, with 7 bases aligning to TRBD1. CDR1 and CDR2 (germline): SNHLY, FYNNEI. Germline trimming cut 4 bases from V and 6 bases from J; bases unmatched to any gene: 9. The CDR3 has 15 residues. The CDR3 DNA reads TGTGCCAGCAGTGCCTCCAGGGGGGATGTTCAGCCCCAGCATTTT. Its translation: CASSASRGDVQPQHF.

J is TRBJ2-7 and V is TRBV6-1; TRBD2 matches at 7 bases. Trimming at V came to 4 bases and at J to 4 bases, leaving 4 bases not matched to a gene. CDR1 and CDR2 from the germline V gene are MNHNS and SASEGT. The CDR3 loop spans 13 amino acids. CDR3 sequence (DNA): TGTGCCAGCAGTGGACTAGCCGGTTACGAGCAGTACTTC. The encoded protein is CASSGLAGYEQYF.

The chain's CDR3 is CASSCGLETYNEQFF. The CDR3 DNA is TGCGCCAGCAGCTGCGGACTAGAGACCTACAATGAGCAGTTCTTC. V usage is TRBV5-1 and J usage is TRBJ2-1; 7 bases are shared with TRBD2. The CDR3 runs to 15 residues. V lost 3 bases to trimming and J lost 2 bases; unmatched junction nucleotides: 5. Germline V gene data show CDR1 as SGHRS and CDR2 as YFSETQ.

This chain links TRBV7-8 with TRBJ1-2, with D unresolved. In germline, CDR1 is SGHVS, CDR2 FQNEAQ. The CDR3 is made up of 14 amino acids. Between the trimmed V and J ends, which lost 4 bases and 0 bases, there was a span of 9 bases. The CDR3 DNA reads as TGTGCCAGCAGCTCCCACTCCACTAACTATGGCTACACCTTC. This translates into CASSSHSTNYGYTF.

The gene calls are TRBV5-1 and TRBJ2-7; possibly TRBD1 for D (6 bases). V lost 4 bases, J lost 2 bases, and 10 bases lay in between. Germline CDR1 reads SGHRS; CDR2 reads YFSETQ. This CDR3 has 13 residues. The CDR3: CASSQGTTYEQYF. The CDR3 DNA reads TGCGCCAGCAGCCAAGGGACAACCTACGAGCAGTACTTC.

The CDR3 region is CASSTKQGDGVTQYF. The DNA of the CDR3 is TGTGCCAGCAGCACTAAACAGGGGGATGGAGTGACCCAGTACTTC. The J gene is TRBJ2-5, the V gene TRBV5-4, with 8 bases aligning to TRBD1. The CDR3 is made up of 15 amino acids. V lost 4 bases and J lost 7; bases outside the gene matches: 12. Looked up from germline, CDR1 is SGHNT and CDR2 is YYREEE (reference sequence). The whole variable domain, filled in from reference TRBV5-4 and TRBJ2-5, reads ETGVTQSPTHLIKTRGQQVTLRCSSQSGHNTVSWYQQALGQGPQFIFQYYREEENGRGNFPPRFSGLQFPNYSSELNVNALELDDSALYLCASSTKQGDGVTQYFGPGTRLLVL.

The genes are TRBV7-9 and TRBJ2-3; TRBD2 aligns across 11 bases. The germline V gene encodes CDR1 SEHNR and CDR2 FQNEAQ (reference sequence). The CDR3 extends over 18 amino acids. The ends lost 4 bases at V and 4 bases at J; junction bases unmatched: 13. This chain's CDR3 is CASSSRLSGGARADTQYF. CDR3 sequence (DNA): TGTGCCAGCAGCTCCCGCCTTAGCGGGGGGGCTAGGGCAGATACGCAGTATTTT. Variable domain in full (rest from reference TRBV7-9 and TRBJ2-3): DTGVSQNPRHKITKRGQNVTFRCDPISEHNRLYWYRQTLGQGPEFLTYFQNEAQLEKSRLLSDRFSAERPKGSFSTLEIQRTEQGDSAMYLCASSSRLSGGARADTQYFGPGTRLTVL.

V usage is TRBV29-1 and J usage is TRBJ2-7, with 8 bases identical to TRBD2. V trimming: 4 bases; J trimming: 1 base; junction bases outside the gene matches: 3. Germline CDR1 is SQVTM and CDR2 is ANQGSEA. The CDR3 covers 13 residues. CDR3 residues: CSVGASGSYEQYF. In DNA, the CDR3 is TGCAGCGTTGGGGCTAGCGGGTCCTACGAGCAGTACTTC.

The chain couples TRBV29-1 to TRBJ1-2, with a possible D match to TRBD1 (6 bases). CDR1 is SQVTM and CDR2 is ANQGSEA in the germline V gene. The CDR3 spans 12 residues. Trimming left V 2 bases short and J 2 bases short, with 6 bases between. The CDR3, as DNA: TGCAGCGTTGAAACAGGGAACTATGGCTACACCTTC. Translated, it gives CSVETGNYGYTF.

This clone showed up just once. CDR3 loop: CASSVRVGPSNQPQHF. The CDR3 DNA reads as TGTGCCAGCAGCGTACGTGTGGGGCCGAGCAATCAGCCCCAGCATTTT. This chain links TRBV11-3 with TRBJ1-5; a possible D gene is TRBD1 (5 bases). This CDR3 region has 16 residues. Trimming shortened V by 5 bases and J by 1 base, and 15 bases separated the two germline ends. CDR1 and CDR2 (germline): SGHNT, YENEEA.

In its sample, this clone was seen a few times. The rearrangement joins TRBV2 to TRBJ1-4; the match to TRBD1 covers 7 bases. The CDR3 is 10 residues long. Germline CDR1 reads SNHLY; CDR2 reads FYNNEI. V trimming: 8 bases; J trimming: 13 bases; junction bases outside the gene matches: 4. Here the CDR3 DNA reads TGTGCCAGCGGAGGGGGCCGACTGTTTTTT. Protein: CASGGGRLFF.

This chain connects TRBV2 to TRBJ2-7; D ambiguous. The germline CDR1 and CDR2 sequences are SNHLY and FYNNEI. The CDR3 is 16 amino acids. Trimming shortened V by 5 bases and J by 2 bases, and 19 bases separated the two germline ends. CDR3 nucleotides: TGTGCCAGCAGTTCCCCCCTGTTAGCAGCAACCTACGAGCAGTACTTC. Protein product: CASSSPLLAATYEQYF.

J is TRBJ1-6 and V is TRBV6-5; 9 bases fit TRBD1. V lost 4 bases, J lost 5 bases, and 6 bases stayed unmatched. CDR3 length: 16 residues. Per the germline V gene, CDR1 is MNHEY and CDR2 is SVGAGI. Here the CDR3 DNA reads TGTGCCAGCAGTTCGAACAGGGGGCGTAATAATTCACCCCTCCACTTT. The encoded protein is CASSSNRGRNNSPLHF.

The V and J genes are TRBV10-3 and TRBJ2-1; the match to TRBD2 covers 8 bases. Trimming removed 2 bases from V and 6 bases from J; junction bases left unmatched: 6. CDR3 size: 15 residues. Germline CDR1 is ENHRY and CDR2 is SYGVKD. The CDR3 loop reads CAISEELAALNEQFF. The CDR3 DNA is TGTGCCATCAGTGAGGAACTAGCGGCCCTCAATGAGCAGTTCTTC.

The gene calls are TRBV15 and TRBJ1-4; D not resolved. The CDR3 spans 15 residues. CDR1 is LNHNV, CDR2 YYDKDF, per germline (reference sequence). Deletions cut 0 bases from V and 5 bases from J, with 10 bases between. CDR3 nucleotides: TGTGCCACCAGCAGAGAGGGCAGCTCAAATGAAAAACTGTTTTTT. Its protein is CATSREGSSNEKLFF.

This clone was picked up a small number of times. The rearrangement uses TRBV2 and TRBJ1-6; D is unresolved. Germline V gene sequence: CDR1 SNHLY, CDR2 FYNNEI. The CDR3 runs 13 residues. V lost 6 bases, J lost 9 bases, and 12 bases lay in between. CDR3 region: CASRESYGSPLHF. The CDR3 DNA reads TGTGCCAGCAGGGAATCCTACGGTTCACCCCTCCACTTT.

A few counts support this clone. The gene calls are TRBV2 and TRBJ2-3, with TRBD2 matching over 9 bases. Germline assignment: CDR1 SNHLY and CDR2 FYNNEI. This CDR3 is 14 amino acids long. Trimming at V came to 6 bases and at J to 4 bases, leaving 5 bases not matched to a gene. The CDR3 DNA reads TGTGCCAGCAGCCCGGGACTAGCTCCAGATACGCAGTATTTT. This codes for CASSPGLAPDTQYF.

The rearrangement joins TRBV28 to TRBJ1-1, with D possibly matching TRBD1 (5 bases). CDR1 and CDR2 (germline): MDHEN, SYDVKM. This CDR3 region has 14 residues. Trimming stripped 6 bases from V and 3 bases from J, with 14 bases between. CDR3 DNA: TGTGCCAGCAGCCTCGGGGGAATCGACACTGAAGCTTTCTTT. It is translated as CASSLGGIDTEAFF.

V usage is TRBV19 and J usage is TRBJ2-5; 12 nucleotides line up with TRBD1. This CDR3 is built from 16 residues. The J segment lost 5 bases and the V segment lost 5 bases, leaving 9 bases of the junction unmatched. CDR1 is LNHDA, CDR2 SQIVND, per germline (reference sequence). Here the CDR3 DNA reads TGTGCCAGTAGTCTGGGACAGGGGGCTTCTGCGGAGACCCAGTACTTC. Its protein is CASSLGQGASAETQYF.

This clone was observed a few times. The V and J genes are TRBV10-3 and TRBJ1-2; 11 bases are shared with TRBD1. CDR1 is ENHRY and CDR2 is SYGVKD in the germline V gene. J gave up 5 bases and V 9 bases, and 8 bases lay outside the gene matches. This CDR3 region has 14 residues. DNA for the CDR3: TGTGCCATTACCCGGGACAGGGGGTCTTATGGCTACACCTTC. Translation: CAITRDRGSYGYTF.

The J gene is TRBJ1-6, the V gene TRBV30; D is perhaps TRBD1 (6 bases). V lost 3 bases, J lost 5 bases, and 11 bases lay in between. This CDR3 has 14 residues. Per the germline V gene, CDR1 is GTSNPN and CDR2 is SVGIG (reference sequence). CDR3 DNA: TGTGCCTGGAGGAGGACAGTAAATAATTCACCCCTCCACTTT. Translated, it gives CAWRRTVNNSPLHF.

The chain couples TRBV27 to TRBJ1-1, with D tentatively TRBD1 (5 bases). V was clipped by 8 bases and J by 5 bases, with 9 bases between them. The V gene's germline CDR1 is MNHEY and CDR2 SMNVEV (reference sequence). The CDR3 extends over 11 amino acids. This chain's CDR3 is CASWRGTEAFF. The CDR3 DNA is TGTGCCAGCTGGAGGGGAACTGAAGCTTTCTTT.

The sample holds a few counts of this clone. The rearrangement uses TRBV2 and TRBJ2-5, with 8 bases lining up with TRBD1. The J call may be wrong; the DNA end is better matched by TRBJ2-7. The CDR3 length is 14 residues. Germline assignment: CDR1 SNHLY and CDR2 FYNNEI. As DNA, the CDR3 is TGTGCCAGCAGTGCCGGACAGGGTCTCTACGAGCAGTACTTC. This sequence encodes CASSAGQGLYEQYF.